This TCR beta chain was recovered during a study of identical twins. This CDR3 is 17 amino acids long. Germline trimming cut 6 bases from V and 3 bases from J; bases unmatched to any gene: 15. A universal primer site was added by template switching, and unique molecular identifiers were carried by the cDNA. TCRdb reanalysed the 5' RACE reads using MiXCR and keeps one entry per CDR3 protein. The sample consists of a few hundred thousand distinct CDR3 sequences, nearly 10% of them appearing once. These same records also appear under a second study, on yellow fever vaccine responses in identical twins. From that study: Reportedly, twins showed a vaccine T cell response that looked partly convergent and partly personalized.

This rearrangement joins TRBV12-3 or TRBV12-4 to TRBJ2-3; 7 nucleotides line up with TRBD2. Sequencing input: PBMCs. The receptor was isolated from a young woman in good health. CDR3 residues: CASSQRFGGRGTDTQYF. Here the CDR3 DNA reads TGTGCCAGCAGCCAACGATTTGGCGGGAGAGGGACAGATACGCAGTATTTT.